This T cell receptor (beta chain) comes out of a study of spatial heterogeneity in lung cancer. Time point: blood at routine non-recurrence follow-up after resection. Extraction of whole RNA from tumor, nontumor lung or frozen PBMC preceded unsorted sequencing. TCRdb recomputed calls from the 5' RACE reads with MiXCR, one row per CDR3 protein. The repertoire holds about 120,000 distinct CDR3 sequences, over 9% seen once, with over 15% in the top ten. V lost 1 base, J lost 10 bases, and 13 bases lay in between. Germline loops: CDR1 MGHRA, CDR2 YSYEKL. CDR3 length: 13 amino acids. The V call is TRBV4-1, the J call TRBJ1-1, with D tentatively TRBD1 (6 bases). The sequenced sample was PBMCs, obtained at follow-up. The receptor was isolated from a male donor with early-stage non-small cell lung cancer. CDR3 DNA: TGCGCCAGCAGCCAAGTGGGGGACATGGGAGCTTTCTTT. Its protein is CASSQVGDMGAFF.